Following are 16 T cell receptor beta chains from one sample sequenced in a study of cytomegalovirus exposure and HLA in healthy donors. PCR used 60 Vbeta primers and 13 Jbeta primers. Assay: immunoSEQ multiplex PCR; the TCRdb copy retains only in-frame clones and omits some. The sample lists tens of thousands of clones, over 60% seen once, with more than 3.5% in the top ten. The sample was PBMCs. The receptor set was obtained from a man aged 30 to 45 in good health and CMV-seronegative.

The chain is built from TRBV6-5 and TRBJ2-3; D uncertain. Germline V gene sequence: CDR1 MNHEY, CDR2 SVGAGI. This CDR3 contains 14 residues. The ends were cut back, 0 bases at V and 3 bases at J, with 7 bases in the middle. The CDR3 coding sequence is TGTGCCAGCAGTTACTCGCTAGGTACAGATACGCAGTATTTT. This sequence encodes CASSYSLGTDTQYF.

V and J are TRBV6-6 and TRBJ2-1; the match to TRBD1 covers 8 bases. Germline CDR1 MNHNY, CDR2 SVGAGI (reference sequence). The CDR3 totals 15 residues. The ends lost 7 bases at V and 4 bases at J; junction bases unmatched: 9. CDR3 region: CASNDRTGKYNEQFF. In DNA form, the CDR3 reads TGTGCCAGCAACGATCGGACAGGGAAATACAATGAGCAGTTCTTC.

The chain links TRBV7-9 to TRBJ2-1; 10 positions agree with TRBD1. Germline-derived CDR1 and CDR2 are SEHNR and FQNEAQ (reference sequence). This CDR3 has 13 amino acids. With 3 bases clipped from V and 8 bases from J, the junction kept 1 base outside the gene matches. The CDR3 here is CASSLGQGYEQFF. CDR3 nucleotide sequence: TGTGCCAGCAGCTTGGGACAGGGGTATGAGCAGTTCTTC. The full variable domain, completed using reference TRBV7-9 and TRBJ2-1, is DTGVSQNPRHKITKRGQNVTFRCDPISEHNRLYWYRQTLGQGPEFLTYFQNEAQLEKSRLLSDRFSAERPKGSFSTLEIQRTEQGDSAMYLCASSLGQGYEQFFGPGTRLTVL.

This rearrangement joins TRBV6-1 to TRBJ2-3; D uncertain. The germline gives CDR1 MNHNS, CDR2 SASEGT. The CDR3 length is 14 residues. The V gene lost 7 bases and the J gene lost 4 bases, with 15 bases spanning the gap. The CDR3 loop is CASIGGGVADTQYF. The CDR3 DNA sequence: TGTGCCAGCATTGGCGGCGGTGTTGCAGATACGCAGTATTTT.

CDR3 amino acids: CASSLTGNEQFF. As DNA, the CDR3 is TGTGCCAGCAGCTTGACAGGGAATGAGCAGTTCTTC. The chain employs TRBV5-5 and TRBJ2-1; a weak D match, TRBD1 (6 bases). CDR1 and CDR2 from the germline V gene are SGHKS and YYEKEE (reference sequence). The CDR3 runs to 12 residues. Trimming took off 1 base at V and 7 bases at J, with 6 bases between the two ends.

The rearrangement links TRBV7-9 to TRBJ1-1; D uncertain. The V end was cut by 1 base, the J end by 1 base, with 7 bases between. The CDR3 length is 14 residues. Germline V CDR1 and CDR2: SEHNR, FQNEAQ (reference sequence). CDR3 in DNA: TGTGCCAGCAGCTTAGTCCGGGGGAACACTGAAGCTTTCTTT. Protein product: CASSLVRGNTEAFF.

V gene TRBV6-1 combines with J gene TRBJ1-1, with 7 bases that match TRBD1. The CDR3 length is 15 residues. The germline gives CDR1 MNHNS, CDR2 SASEGT. Trimming at V came to 7 bases and at J to 1 base, leaving 9 bases not matched to a gene. The CDR3 loop is CASTPHRGENTEAFF. The CDR3, as DNA: TGTGCCAGCACCCCCCACAGGGGCGAGAACACTGAAGCTTTCTTT.

There are a few counts of this clone. V and J are TRBV2 and TRBJ2-1; TRBD2 matches at 9 bases. This CDR3 spans 13 amino acids. V trimming: 7 bases; J trimming: 6 bases; junction bases outside the gene matches: 4. Germline V lookup: CDR1 SNHLY, CDR2 FYNNEI. The CDR3 DNA sequence: TGTGCCAGCACTAGCGGGAACGCCAATGAGCAGTTCTTC. Its protein is CASTSGNANEQFF.

V usage is TRBV7-9 and J usage is TRBJ1-2, with TRBD1 as a possible D gene (5 bases). Germline assignment: CDR1 SEHNR and CDR2 FQNEAQ (reference sequence). The CDR3 is made up of 13 amino acids. Trimming removed 0 bases at V and 5 bases at J, with 7 bases between. The CDR3 loop reads CASSLAQGYGYTF. For the CDR3, the DNA is TGTGCCAGCAGCTTAGCGCAGGGTTATGGCTACACCTTC.

The J gene is TRBJ2-1, the V gene TRBV18; 10 nucleotides match TRBD2. CDR3 length equals 19 residues. The V gene's germline CDR1 is KGHSH and CDR2 LQKENI. The junction had 11 bases not matched to a gene; V was cut back by 2 bases and J by 1 base. This CDR3 reads CASSPEAGGLSLSYNEQFF. The CDR3 DNA reads as TGTGCCAGCTCACCAGAAGCGGGAGGGCTTTCCCTATCCTACAATGAGCAGTTCTTC.

This rearrangement joins TRBV5-1 to TRBJ1-6; tentatively, D is TRBD1 (5 bases). The CDR3 has 15 residues. With 0 bases removed from V and 7 bases from J, the gap between germline ends came to 11 bases. Per the germline V gene, CDR1 is SGHRS and CDR2 is YFSETQ. CDR3 DNA: TGCGCCAGCAGCTTGGTTCCAGGGCAAAATTCACCCCTCCACTTT. Translating gives CASSLVPGQNSPLHF.

The chain links TRBV9 to TRBJ2-1; D is ambiguous. V shed 0 bases and J shed 4 bases, with 5 bases lying between them. The germline gives CDR1 SGDLS, CDR2 YYNGEE. The CDR3 contains 13 residues. CDR3 protein: CASSVGAYNEQFF. As DNA, the CDR3 is TGTGCCAGCAGCGTAGGGGCGTACAATGAGCAGTTCTTC.

This chain links TRBV5-1 with TRBJ2-5; maybe TRBD2 (5 bases). CDR1 is SGHRS and CDR2 is YFSETQ in the germline V gene. CDR3 length: 14 amino acids. The V and J ends lost 9 bases and 1 base respectively, with 16 bases between them. The CDR3 bases are TGCGCCACACCTTCTCGGGGTGCCCAAGAGACCCAGTACTTC. It encodes CATPSRGAQETQYF. Together with reference TRBV5-1 and TRBJ2-5, the CDR3 gives the full variable domain: KAGVTQTPRYLIKTRGQQVTLSCSPISGHRSVSWYQQTPGQGLQFLFEYFSETQRNKGNFPGRFSGRQFSNSRSEMNVSTLELGDSALYLCATPSRGAQETQYFGPGTRLLVL.

This clone has a handful of counts. The germline gene is not matched at one end of the junction; a read error may be the cause. V gene TRBV19 combines with J gene TRBJ2-1, with a tentative D call TRBD2 (7 bases). The CDR3 is 14 amino acids. Germline-derived CDR1 and CDR2 are LNHDA and SQIVND (reference sequence). The CDR3, as DNA: TGTGCCAGTAGCGGGAGGACAGTTTACAATGAGCTGTTCTTC. Protein sequence: CASSGRTVYNELFF.

This clone was recorded a few times. The chain links TRBV7-2 to TRBJ1-3; 10 bases are shared with TRBD1. The CDR3 consists of 18 residues. Germline lookup yields CDR1 SGHTA and CDR2 FQGNSA. With V trimmed by 2 bases and J by 0 bases, 7 bases remained unmatched. CDR3 amino acids: CASSLIWDRGPSGNTIYF. The CDR3 DNA follows: TGTGCCAGCAGCTTAATATGGGACAGGGGCCCCTCTGGAAACACCATATATTTT.

This clone occurred once. The chain joins TRBV9 to TRBJ2-3; 8 positions match TRBD2. The CDR3 runs to 20 residues. The junction had 20 bases not matched to a gene; V was cut back by 3 bases and J by 2 bases. Germline loops: CDR1 SGDLS, CDR2 YYNGEE. This CDR3 is CASSGVAATYGGRHTDTQYF. CDR3 nucleotide sequence: TGTGCCAGCAGCGGAGTAGCCGCGACATACGGCGGGAGGCACACAGATACGCAGTATTTT.